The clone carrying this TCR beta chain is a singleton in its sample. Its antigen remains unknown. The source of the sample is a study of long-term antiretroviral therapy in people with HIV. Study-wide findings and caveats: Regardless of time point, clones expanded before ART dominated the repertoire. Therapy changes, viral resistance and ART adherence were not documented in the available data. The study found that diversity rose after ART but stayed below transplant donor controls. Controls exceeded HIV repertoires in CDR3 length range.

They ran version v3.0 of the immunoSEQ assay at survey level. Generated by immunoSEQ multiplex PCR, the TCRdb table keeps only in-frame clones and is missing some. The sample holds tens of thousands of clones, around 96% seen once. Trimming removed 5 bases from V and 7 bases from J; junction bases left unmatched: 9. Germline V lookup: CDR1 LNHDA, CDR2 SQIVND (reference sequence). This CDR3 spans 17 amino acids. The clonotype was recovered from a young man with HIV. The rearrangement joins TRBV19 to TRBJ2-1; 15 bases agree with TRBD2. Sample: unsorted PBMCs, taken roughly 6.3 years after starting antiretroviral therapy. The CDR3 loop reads CASSPRTSGRGKNEQFF. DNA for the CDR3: TGTGCCAGTAGTCCCCGGACTAGCGGGAGGGGAAAGAATGAGCAGTTCTTC.